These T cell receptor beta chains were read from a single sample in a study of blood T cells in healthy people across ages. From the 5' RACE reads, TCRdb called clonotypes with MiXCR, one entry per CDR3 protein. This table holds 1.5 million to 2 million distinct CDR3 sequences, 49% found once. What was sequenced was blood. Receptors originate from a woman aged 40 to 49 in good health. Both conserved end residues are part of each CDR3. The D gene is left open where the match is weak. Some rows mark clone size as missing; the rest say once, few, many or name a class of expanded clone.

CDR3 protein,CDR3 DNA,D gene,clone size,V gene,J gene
CASSLAQGAHEQYF,TGTGCCAGCAGCTTAGCGCAGGGGGCGCACGAGCAGTACTTC,TRBD1,NA,TRBV7-2,TRBJ2-7
CASSALRTGGSYGYTF,TGTGCCAGCAGCGCCCTAAGGACAGGGGGCAGCTATGGCTACACCTTC,TRBD1,few,TRBV7-2,TRBJ1-2
CASSAPMDEKLFF,TGTGCCAGCAGCGCCCCGATGGACGAAAAACTGTTTTTT,NA,NA,TRBV7-2,TRBJ1-4
CASSLRRRAREQYF,TGTGCCAGCAGCTTAAGGAGGAGGGCTCGCGAGCAGTACTTC,NA,NA,TRBV13,TRBJ2-7
CASSGLGRPGYTF,TGTGCCAGCAGTGGACTCGGACGTCCTGGCTACACCTTC,NA,NA,TRBV2,TRBJ1-2
CSVIIGPDYEQYF,TGCAGCGTTATTATCGGGCCGGACTACGAGCAGTACTTC,NA,NA,TRBV29-1,TRBJ2-7
CSATTASTDTQYF,TGCAGTGCTACCACGGCTAGCACAGATACGCAGTATTTT,NA,NA,TRBV20-1,TRBJ2-3
CASSLGDSNIQYF,TGTGCCAGCAGTTTAGGAGATTCAAACATTCAGTACTTC,NA,few,TRBV12-3/TRBV12-4,TRBJ2-4
CASSPPGLGNQPQHF,TGTGCCAGCAGCCCCCCGGGGTTGGGCAATCAGCCCCAGCATTTT,NA,NA,TRBV7-2,TRBJ1-5
CASSYSMPLAGNEQFF,TGTGCCAGCAGTTACTCGATGCCCCTAGCGGGAAATGAGCAGTTCTTC,TRBD2,NA,TRBV6-5,TRBJ2-1
CASTSGTLYEQYF,TGTGCCAGCACTTCCGGGACTCTCTACGAGCAGTACTTC,NA,NA,TRBV28,TRBJ2-7
CASASRVAGAKETQYF,TGTGCCAGCGCGTCGCGGGTAGCGGGGGCCAAAGAGACCCAGTACTTC,TRBD2,NA,TRBV6-5,TRBJ2-5
CASQTGAIAKNIQYF,TGTGCCAGCCAGACAGGGGCAATAGCCAAAAACATTCAGTACTTC,TRBD1,NA,TRBV2,TRBJ2-4
CASQVDSLTGELFF,TGTGCCAGCCAAGTGGACAGCCTCACCGGGGAGCTGTTTTTT,NA,NA,TRBV6-5,TRBJ2-2
CASSSRLGGGTNEQFF,TGTGCCAGCAGCTCCAGGCTGGGCGGGGGGACAAATGAGCAGTTCTTC,TRBD2,many,TRBV7-8,TRBJ2-1
CASSQVAGRNTDTQYF,TGCGCCAGCAGCCAAGTCGCCGGGAGAAACACAGATACGCAGTATTTT,NA,few,TRBV4-1,TRBJ2-3
CASTLLGQETQYF,TGTGCCAGCACTTTACTAGGTCAGGAGACCCAGTACTTC,NA,NA,TRBV12-3/TRBV12-4,TRBJ2-5
CASSLSTSQGDTQYF,TGTGCCAGCAGCTTAAGTACTAGCCAAGGAGATACGCAGTATTTT,NA,few,TRBV7-3,TRBJ2-3
CASRIGLLNQPQHF,TGTGCCAGCAGGATCGGTCTGCTCAATCAGCCCCAGCATTTT,NA,few,TRBV28,TRBJ1-5
CASSLNIRETQYF,TGCGCCAGCAGCTTGAACATTCGAGAGACCCAGTACTTC,NA,NA,TRBV5-1,TRBJ2-5
CASSQDVARDFNEKLFF,TGCGCCAGCAGCCAAGATGTCGCCAGGGACTTCAATGAAAAACTGTTTTTT,NA,NA,TRBV4-3,TRBJ1-4
CASSPPDQGIYNEQFF,TGTGCCAGCTCACCACCCGACCAGGGGATCTACAATGAGCAGTTCTTC,NA,NA,TRBV18,TRBJ2-1
CSARARTGAYGNQPQHF,TGCAGTGCTAGAGCTAGGACGGGGGCGTATGGCAATCAGCCCCAGCATTTT,NA,NA,TRBV20-1,TRBJ1-5
CAISESRGANNEQYF,TGTGCCATCAGTGAGTCGCGGGGGGCCAACAATGAGCAGTACTTC,TRBD2,NA,TRBV10-3,TRBJ2-7
CASSYSSRTGPQYF,TGTGCCAGCAGTTACTCGAGTAGAACGGGGCCGCAGTATTTT,NA,NA,TRBV6-2/TRBV6-3,TRBJ2-3
CASMRLAGGLYNEQFF,TGTGCCAGCATGCGACTAGCGGGGGGCCTTTACAATGAGCAGTTCTTC,TRBD2,few,TRBV6-6,TRBJ2-1
CASSVARADTQYF,TGTGCCAGCAGCGTAGCTAGGGCAGATACGCAGTATTTT,NA,many,TRBV9,TRBJ2-3
CASSPLTGGYNEQYF,TGTGCCAGCAGCCCTCTTACCGGGGGTTACAATGAGCAGTACTTC,NA,NA,TRBV27,TRBJ2-7
CASIDRGSYEKNIQYF,TGTGCCAGCATCGACAGGGGGTCCTACGAAAAAAACATTCAGTACTTC,TRBD1,NA,TRBV6-4,TRBJ2-4
CSLPRTGRQETQYF,TGCAGTCTACCTAGGACAGGGCGTCAAGAGACCCAGTACTTC,TRBD1,NA,TRBV20-1,TRBJ2-5
CASTLPWDSSSTDTQYF,TGTGCCAGCACTCTTCCTTGGGACAGTTCTAGCACAGATACGCAGTATTTT,TRBD1,NA,TRBV25-1,TRBJ2-3
CASSYSKTWGYTF,TGTGCCAGCAGTTACTCGAAAACCTGGGGCTACACCTTC,NA,once,TRBV6-2/TRBV6-3,TRBJ1-2
CASSKGEKLFF,TGTGCCAGCAGCAAAGGGGAAAAACTGTTTTTT,NA,NA,TRBV7-9,TRBJ1-4
CASSEQGIGNEKLFF,TGTGCCAGCAGTGAACAGGGGATAGGAAACGAAAAACTGTTTTTT,NA,NA,TRBV2,TRBJ1-4
CSVSDSYEQYF,TGCAGCGTTTCGGACAGCTACGAGCAGTACTTC,NA,few,TRBV29-1,TRBJ2-7
CAISGQGANNEQFF,TGTGCCATCAGTGGGCAGGGGGCTAACAATGAGCAGTTCTTC,TRBD1,NA,TRBV10-3,TRBJ2-1
CSARDGDRGWDTDTQYF,TGCAGTGCTAGAGATGGAGACAGGGGCTGGGATACAGATACGCAGTATTTT,TRBD1,once,TRBV20-1,TRBJ2-3
CASSLSGGARNEQFF,TGTGCCAGCAGCTTAAGCGGGGGGGCTAGGAATGAGCAGTTCTTC,TRBD2,NA,TRBV7-2,TRBJ2-1
CASSQAGSGVYNEQFF,TGTGCCAGCAGCCAAGCGGGTAGCGGGGTCTACAATGAGCAGTTCTTC,TRBD2,few,TRBV3-1,TRBJ2-1
CASSYAGTVNIQYF,TGTGCCAGCAGTTACGCCGGGACAGTTAACATTCAGTACTTC,TRBD1,few,TRBV6-2/TRBV6-3,TRBJ2-4
CSARDAGNYEQYF,TGCAGTGCTAGAGATGCGGGGAATTACGAGCAGTACTTC,NA,NA,TRBV20-1,TRBJ2-7
CASSYGGSPEAFF,TGTGCCAGCAGTTACGGGGGCTCTCCCGAAGCTTTCTTT,NA,NA,TRBV6-6,TRBJ1-1
CASSDKGREPQYF,TGTGCCAGCAGTGACAAGGGTAGGGAGCCCCAGTACTTC,NA,NA,TRBV2,TRBJ2-4
CASRGAGAYEQYF,TGTGCCAGCAGAGGAGCGGGGGCCTACGAGCAGTACTTC,TRBD2,few,TRBV6-2/TRBV6-3,TRBJ2-7
CASSRGTWRNTEAFF,TGTGCCAGCAGCAGAGGGACCTGGCGAAACACTGAAGCTTTCTTT,NA,NA,TRBV12-3/TRBV12-4,TRBJ1-1
CASSAPNPVQFF,TGTGCCAGCAGCGCCCCTAACCCTGTGCAGTTCTTC,NA,NA,TRBV7-9,TRBJ2-1
CASSQAGQINSPLHF,TGTGCCAGCAGCCAAGCGGGACAGATTAATTCACCCCTCCACTTT,TRBD1,NA,TRBV4-2,TRBJ1-6
CASYLSPSGGGNEQFF,TGCGCCAGTTACCTCAGCCCTTCTGGGGGCGGCAATGAGCAGTTCTTC,NA,NA,TRBV5-1,TRBJ2-1
CASSEAGSNYGYTF,TGTGCCAGCAGTGAAGCCGGCAGTAACTATGGCTACACCTTC,NA,NA,TRBV6-1,TRBJ1-2
CASSGVGSYEQYF,TGTGCCTCCTCTGGAGTTGGCTCCTACGAGCAGTACTTC,NA,NA,TRBV10-3,TRBJ2-7
CASSSEVRGIGYTF,TGTGCCAGCAGTTCGGAGGTGCGGGGGATTGGCTACACCTTC,NA,NA,TRBV28,TRBJ1-2
CSASVQALGEQYF,TGCAGTGCTAGTGTCCAGGCTCTAGGAGAGCAGTACTTC,NA,NA,TRBV20-1,TRBJ2-7
CGVGVDEQYF,TGCGGCGTTGGAGTCGACGAGCAGTACTTC,NA,NA,TRBV29-1,TRBJ2-7